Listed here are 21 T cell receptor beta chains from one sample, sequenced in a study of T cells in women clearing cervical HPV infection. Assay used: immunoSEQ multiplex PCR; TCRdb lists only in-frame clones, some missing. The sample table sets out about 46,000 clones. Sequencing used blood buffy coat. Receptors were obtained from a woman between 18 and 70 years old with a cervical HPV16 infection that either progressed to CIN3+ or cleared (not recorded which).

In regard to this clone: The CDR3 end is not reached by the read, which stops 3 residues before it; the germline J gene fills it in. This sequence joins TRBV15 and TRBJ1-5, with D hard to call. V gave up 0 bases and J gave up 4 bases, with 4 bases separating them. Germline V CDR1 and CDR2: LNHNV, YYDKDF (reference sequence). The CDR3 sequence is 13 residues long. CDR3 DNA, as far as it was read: TGTGCCACCAGCAGAGATCGGAATCAGCCC. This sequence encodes CATSRDRNQP. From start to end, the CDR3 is CATSRDRNQPQHF.

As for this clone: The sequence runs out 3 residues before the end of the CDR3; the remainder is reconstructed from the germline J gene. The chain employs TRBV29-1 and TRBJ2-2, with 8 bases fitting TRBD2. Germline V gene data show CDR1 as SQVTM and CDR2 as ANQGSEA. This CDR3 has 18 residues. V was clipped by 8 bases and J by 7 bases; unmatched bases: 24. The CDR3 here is CSSPRGGVTGSGVGELFF. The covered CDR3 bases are TGCAGCTCTCCTCGGGGCGGGGTCACGGGTAGCGGGGTCGGGGAG.

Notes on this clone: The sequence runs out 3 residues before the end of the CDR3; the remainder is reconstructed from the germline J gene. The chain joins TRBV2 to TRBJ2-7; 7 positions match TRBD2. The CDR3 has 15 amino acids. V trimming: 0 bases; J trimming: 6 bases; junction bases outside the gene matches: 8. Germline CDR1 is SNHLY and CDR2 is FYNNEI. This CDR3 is CASSEAQVGGSEQYF. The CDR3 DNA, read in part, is TGTGCCAGCAGTGAAGCGCAGGTCGGGGGGAGCGAG.

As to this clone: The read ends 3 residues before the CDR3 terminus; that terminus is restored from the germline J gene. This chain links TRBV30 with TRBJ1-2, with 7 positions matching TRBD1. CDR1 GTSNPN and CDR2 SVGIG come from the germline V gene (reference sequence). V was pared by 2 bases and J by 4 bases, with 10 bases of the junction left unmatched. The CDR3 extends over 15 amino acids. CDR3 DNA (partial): TGTGCCTGGAGTCCCGGGACAGAGGCTCCCTATGGC. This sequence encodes CAWSPGTEAPYG. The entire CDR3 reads CAWSPGTEAPYGYTF.

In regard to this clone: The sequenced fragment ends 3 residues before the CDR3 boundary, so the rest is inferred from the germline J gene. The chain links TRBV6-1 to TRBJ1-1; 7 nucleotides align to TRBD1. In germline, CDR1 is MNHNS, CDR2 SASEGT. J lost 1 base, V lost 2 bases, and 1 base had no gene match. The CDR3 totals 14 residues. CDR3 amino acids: CASSENRGNTEAFF. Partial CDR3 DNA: TGTGCCAGCAGTGAAAACAGGGGGAACACTGAA.

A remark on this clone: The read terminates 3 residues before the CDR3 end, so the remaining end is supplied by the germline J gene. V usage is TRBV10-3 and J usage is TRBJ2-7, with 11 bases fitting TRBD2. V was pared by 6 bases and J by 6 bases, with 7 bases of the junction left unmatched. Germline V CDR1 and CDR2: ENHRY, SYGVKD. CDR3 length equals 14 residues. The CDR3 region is CAIRSTSGNFEQYF. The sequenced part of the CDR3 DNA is TGTGCCATCAGGTCGACTAGCGGGAATTTCGAG.

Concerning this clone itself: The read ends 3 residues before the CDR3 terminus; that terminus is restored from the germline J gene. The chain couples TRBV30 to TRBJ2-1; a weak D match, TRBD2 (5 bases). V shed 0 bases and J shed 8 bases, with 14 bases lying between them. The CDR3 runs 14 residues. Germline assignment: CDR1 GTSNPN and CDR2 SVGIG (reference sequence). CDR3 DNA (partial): TGTGCCTGGAGTGTAGGCGGAGGCGCCGATGAG. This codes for CAWSVGGGADE. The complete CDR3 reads CAWSVGGGADEQFF. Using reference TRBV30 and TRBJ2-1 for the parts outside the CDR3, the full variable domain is SQTIHQWPATLVQPVGSPLSLECTVEGTSNPNLYWYRQAAGRGLQLLFYSVGIGQISSEVPQNLSASRPQDRQFILSSKKLLLSDSGFYLCAWSVGGGADEQFFGPGTRLTVL.

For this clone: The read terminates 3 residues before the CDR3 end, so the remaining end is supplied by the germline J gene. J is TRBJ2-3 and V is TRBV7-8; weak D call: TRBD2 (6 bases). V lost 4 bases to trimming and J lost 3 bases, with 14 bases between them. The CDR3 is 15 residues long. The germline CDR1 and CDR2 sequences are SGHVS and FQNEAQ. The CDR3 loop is CASSSTGRPTDTQYF. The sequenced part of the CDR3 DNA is TGTGCCAGCAGCTCGACGGGGAGGCCGACAGATACG.

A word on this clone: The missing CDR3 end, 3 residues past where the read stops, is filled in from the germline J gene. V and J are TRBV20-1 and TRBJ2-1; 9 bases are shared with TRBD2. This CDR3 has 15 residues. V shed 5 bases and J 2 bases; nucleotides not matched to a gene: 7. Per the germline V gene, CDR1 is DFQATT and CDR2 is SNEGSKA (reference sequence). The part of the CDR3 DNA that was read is TGCAGTGCTCCGGGGCTAGCGGGGACCTACAATGAG. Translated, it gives CSAPGLAGTYNE. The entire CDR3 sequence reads CSAPGLAGTYNEQFF.

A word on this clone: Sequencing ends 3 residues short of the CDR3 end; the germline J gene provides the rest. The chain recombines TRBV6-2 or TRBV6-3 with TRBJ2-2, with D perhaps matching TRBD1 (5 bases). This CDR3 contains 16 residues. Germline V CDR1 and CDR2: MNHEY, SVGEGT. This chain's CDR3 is CASSYSPDTLANVLFF. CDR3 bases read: TGTGCCAGCAGTTACTCTCCGGACACGTTGGCCAACGTG.

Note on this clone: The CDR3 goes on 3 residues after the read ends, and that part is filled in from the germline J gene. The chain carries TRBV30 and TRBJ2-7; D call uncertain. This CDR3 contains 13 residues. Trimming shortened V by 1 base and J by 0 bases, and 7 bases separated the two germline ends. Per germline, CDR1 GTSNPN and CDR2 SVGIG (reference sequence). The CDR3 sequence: CAWSAFHSYEQYF. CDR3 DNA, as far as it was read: TGTGCCTGGAGTGCATTTCACTCCTACGAG.

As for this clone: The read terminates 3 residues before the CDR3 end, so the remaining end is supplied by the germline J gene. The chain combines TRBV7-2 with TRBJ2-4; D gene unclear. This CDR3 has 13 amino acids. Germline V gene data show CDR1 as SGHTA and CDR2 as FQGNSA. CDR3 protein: CASSQVGPTIQYF. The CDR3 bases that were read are TGTGCCAGCAGCCAGGTTGGCCCGACGATT.

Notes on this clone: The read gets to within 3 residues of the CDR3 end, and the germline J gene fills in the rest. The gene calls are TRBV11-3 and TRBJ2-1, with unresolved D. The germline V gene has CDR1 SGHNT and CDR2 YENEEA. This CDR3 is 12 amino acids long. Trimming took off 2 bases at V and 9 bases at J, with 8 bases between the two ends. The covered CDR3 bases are TGTGCCAGCAGCTTAATGTCCGGTGAG. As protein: CASSLMSGE. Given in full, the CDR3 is CASSLMSGEQFF.

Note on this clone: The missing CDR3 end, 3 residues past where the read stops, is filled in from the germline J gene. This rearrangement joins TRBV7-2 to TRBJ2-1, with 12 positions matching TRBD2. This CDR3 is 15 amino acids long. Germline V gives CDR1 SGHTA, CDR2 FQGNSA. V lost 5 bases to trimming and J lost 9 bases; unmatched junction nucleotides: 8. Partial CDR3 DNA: TGTGCCAGCAGCCCGACTAGCGGGAGTAGTGGTGAG. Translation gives CASSPTSGSSGE. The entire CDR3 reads CASSPTSGSSGEQFF. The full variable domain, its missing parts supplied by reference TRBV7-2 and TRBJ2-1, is GAGVSQSPSNKVTEKGKDVELRCDPISGHTALYWYRQSLGQGLEFLIYFQGNSAPDKSGLPSDRFSAERTGGSVSTLTIQRTQQEDSAVYLCASSPTSGSSGEQFFGPGTRLTVL.

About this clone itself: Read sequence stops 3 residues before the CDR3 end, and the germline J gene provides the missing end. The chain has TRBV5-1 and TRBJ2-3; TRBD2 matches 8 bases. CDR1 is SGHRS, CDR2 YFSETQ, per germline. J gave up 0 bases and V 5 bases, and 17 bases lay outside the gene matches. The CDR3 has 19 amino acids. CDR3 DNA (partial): TGCGCCAGCAGAGCAAGGGGGTGGAGTAGCGGGGAGAGCACAGATACG. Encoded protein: CASRARGWSSGESTDT. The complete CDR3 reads CASRARGWSSGESTDTQYF.

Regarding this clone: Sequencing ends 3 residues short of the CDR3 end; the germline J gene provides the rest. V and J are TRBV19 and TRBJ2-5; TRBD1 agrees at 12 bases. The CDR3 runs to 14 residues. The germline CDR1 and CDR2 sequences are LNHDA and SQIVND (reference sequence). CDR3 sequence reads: CASRGQGATDTQYF. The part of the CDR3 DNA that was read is TGTGCCAGTAGGGGACAGGGGGCAACAGATACC.

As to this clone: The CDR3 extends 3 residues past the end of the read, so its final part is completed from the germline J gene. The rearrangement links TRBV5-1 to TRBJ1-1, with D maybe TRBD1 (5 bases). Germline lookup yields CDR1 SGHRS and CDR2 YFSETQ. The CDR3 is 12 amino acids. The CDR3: CASSSPGQRAFF. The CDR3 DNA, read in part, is TGCGCCAGCAGCTCCCCAGGGCAAAGA.

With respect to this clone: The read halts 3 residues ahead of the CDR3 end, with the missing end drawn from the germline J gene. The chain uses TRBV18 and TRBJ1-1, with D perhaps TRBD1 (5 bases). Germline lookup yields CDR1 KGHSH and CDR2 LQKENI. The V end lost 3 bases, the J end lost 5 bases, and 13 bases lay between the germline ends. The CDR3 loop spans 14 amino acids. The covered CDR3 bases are TGTGCCAGCTCACCTTCCAGGGCTGGGACTGAA. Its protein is CASSPSRAGTE. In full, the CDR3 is CASSPSRAGTEAFF.

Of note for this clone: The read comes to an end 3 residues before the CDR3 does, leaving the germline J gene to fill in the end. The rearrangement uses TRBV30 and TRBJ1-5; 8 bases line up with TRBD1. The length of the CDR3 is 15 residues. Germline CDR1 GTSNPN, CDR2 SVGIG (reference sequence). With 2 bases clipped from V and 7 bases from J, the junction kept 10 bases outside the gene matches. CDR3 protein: CAWSPTGTGRQPQHF. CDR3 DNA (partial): TGTGCCTGGAGTCCTACCGGGACAGGCCGCCAGCCC.

CDR3 DNA, as far as it was read: TGCGCCAGCAGCCAAGATATAGGGCCCCAGCCC. As protein: CASSQDIGPQP. The CDR3 reads in full as CASSQDIGPQPQHF. This sequence joins TRBV4-1 and TRBJ1-5; D ambiguous. The read finishes 3 residues shy of the CDR3 end, and the germline J gene is used to complete it. This CDR3 has 14 residues. The germline V gene has CDR1 MGHRA and CDR2 YSYEKL. The V and J ends lost 0 bases and 7 bases respectively, with 10 bases between them.

This chain's CDR3 is CASSPNRGQGGGYTF. The CDR3 bases that were read are TGTGCCAGCTCACCGAACCGGGGACAGGGAGGCGGC. The rearrangement uses TRBV18 and TRBJ1-2; 9 positions agree with TRBD1. The sequenced fragment ends 3 residues before the CDR3 boundary, so the rest is inferred from the germline J gene. Germline CDR1 is KGHSH and CDR2 is LQKENI. This CDR3 spans 15 amino acids.